The next 21 T cell receptor beta chains were all read from a single sample in a study of T cell responses to AZD1222 COVID-19 vaccine. The repertoire was sequenced with immunoSEQ multiplex PCR; TCRdb's copy has only in-frame clones and lacks some. The sample has roughly 130,000 clones, 88% seen once. The sequencing used peripheral blood, collected on day 0 of AZD1222 vaccination. These TCRs come from an adult in good health.

V and J are TRBV2 and TRBJ2-7; 8 bases agree with TRBD2. The CDR3 length is 14 residues. Germline CDR1 SNHLY, CDR2 FYNNEI. The J segment lost 4 bases and the V segment lost 1 base, leaving 3 bases of the junction unmatched. The CDR3 loop reads CASSEGRGVYEQYF. The CDR3 nucleotides read TGTGCCAGCAGTGAAGGGCGGGGGGTATACGAGCAGTACTTC.

The chain is built from TRBV12-3 or TRBV12-4 and TRBJ2-7; D is possibly TRBD2 (6 bases). V lost 2 bases to trimming and J lost 7 bases, with 9 bases between them. This CDR3 is 12 amino acids long. CDR3 bases: TGTGCCAGCAGTTTATGGGGAGGTGAGCAGTACTTC. Translating gives CASSLWGGEQYF.

This clone was detected a few times. The CDR3: CASGDRLSYEQYF. CDR3 coding DNA: TGTGCCAGTGGGGACAGACTCTCATACGAGCAGTACTTC. The chain recombines TRBV19 with TRBJ2-7; 7 bases map to TRBD1. CDR1 and CDR2 (germline): LNHDA, SQIVND (reference sequence). V lost 8 bases and J lost 4; bases outside the gene matches: 8. CDR3 length: 13 amino acids.

This clone was counted once. The chain is built from TRBV2 and TRBJ2-5, with D unclear. CDR1 and CDR2 (germline): SNHLY, FYNNEI. The CDR3 runs 12 residues. V lost 3 bases and J 5 bases, leaving 7 bases between the germline ends. CDR3 residues: CASSDLAETQYF. CDR3 in DNA: TGTGCCAGCAGTGATTTGGCGGAGACCCAGTACTTC.

The chain combines TRBV19 with TRBJ2-7, with unresolved D. Per germline, CDR1 LNHDA and CDR2 SQIVND (reference sequence). The CDR3 totals 13 residues. The V end was cut by 3 bases, the J end by 5 bases, with 11 bases between. The CDR3: CASSIARFDEQYF. In nucleotides, the CDR3 is TGTGCCAGTAGTATTGCAAGATTTGACGAGCAGTACTTC.

The chain has TRBV7-6 and TRBJ1-6, with D unclear. V lost 2 bases to trimming and J lost 8 bases, with 16 bases between them. From germline, CDR1 is SGHVS and CDR2 FNYEAQ. The CDR3 spans 16 residues. The chain's CDR3 is CASSLFGKSSDSPLHF. As DNA, the CDR3 is TGTGCCAGCAGCTTATTCGGCAAATCCTCGGATTCACCCCTCCACTTT.

This rearrangement joins TRBV10-3 to TRBJ2-7; 8 nucleotides match TRBD2. This CDR3 region has 15 residues. Trimming at V came to 6 bases and at J to 2 bases, leaving 9 bases not matched to a gene. Germline CDR1 reads ENHRY; CDR2 reads SYGVKD. The CDR3 reads CAISSPGLATYEQYF. CDR3 nucleotide sequence: TGTGCCATCAGCAGCCCAGGACTAGCAACCTACGAGCAGTACTTC.

The chain couples TRBV2 to TRBJ2-6; D gene unclear. Germline CDR1 and CDR2: SNHLY and FYNNEI. V lost 5 bases and J lost 0, with 11 bases in between. There are 16 residues in the CDR3. The CDR3 nucleotides read TGTGCCAGCAGTATCGGACGGAGCTCTGGGGCCAACGTCCTGACTTTC. Translated: CASSIGRSSGANVLTF.

The sample holds one count of this clone. The V call is TRBV7-9, the J call TRBJ1-2, with 9 bases matching TRBD1. The CDR3 has 13 residues. Germline V gene data show CDR1 as SEHNR and CDR2 as FQNEAQ (reference sequence). V trimming: 8 bases; J trimming: 6 bases; junction bases outside the gene matches: 7. The CDR3 region is CASSLTGGDGYTF. For the CDR3, the DNA is TGTGCCAGCTCTCTTACAGGGGGCGATGGCTACACCTTC.

The chain uses TRBV9 and TRBJ2-5; the D gene is possibly TRBD2 (5 bases). The CDR3 covers 15 residues. The germline gives CDR1 SGDLS, CDR2 YYNGEE. The V end lost 0 bases, the J end lost 5 bases, and 14 bases lay between the germline ends. The CDR3 region has the DNA TGTGCCAGCAGCGTAGGAGGGAAAAGAGGGGAGACCCAGTACTTC. Its translation is CASSVGGKRGETQYF. Together with reference TRBV9 and TRBJ2-5, the CDR3 gives the full variable domain: DSGVTQTPKHLITATGQRVTLRCSPRSGDLSVYWYQQSLDQGLQFLIQYYNGEERAKGNILERFSAQQFPDLHSELNLSSLELGDSALYFCASSVGGKRGETQYFGPGTRLLVL.

This rearrangement joins TRBV2 to TRBJ2-1, with 12 nucleotides matching TRBD2. Germline V gene lookup returns CDR1 SNHLY and CDR2 FYNNEI. V lost 6 bases to trimming and J lost 4 bases; unmatched junction nucleotides: 7. This CDR3 region has 16 residues. CDR3: CASRRLAGGSYNEQFF. The CDR3 DNA sequence: TGTGCCAGCAGACGTCTAGCGGGAGGGTCTTACAATGAGCAGTTCTTC.

V and J are TRBV6-5 and TRBJ1-1; possible D gene TRBD1, 6 bases. The ends were cut back, 11 bases at V and 1 base at J, with 17 bases in the middle. CDR3 length equals 14 residues. Germline V CDR1 and CDR2: MNHEY, SVGAGI. CDR3 protein: CAAKGPRGNTEAFF. CDR3 DNA sequence: TGTGCCGCAAAGGGGCCCAGGGGGAACACTGAAGCTTTCTTT.

The chain uses TRBV7-3 and TRBJ2-3; TRBD2 matches 7 bases. V gave up 5 bases and J gave up 1 base; unmatched junction bases: 6. The CDR3 has 15 amino acids. Germline V gene sequence: CDR1 SGHTA, CDR2 FQGTGA. CDR3 DNA: TGTGCCAGCAGCCCCTCCCGGGGGGGCACAGATACGCAGTATTTT. Translated: CASSPSRGGTDTQYF.

This clone showed up just a few times. The gene calls are TRBV2 and TRBJ2-7, with 8 bases identical to TRBD2. The CDR3 consists of 16 residues. Germline values: CDR1 SNHLY, CDR2 FYNNEI. The V and J ends lost 5 bases and 2 bases, in that order; junction bases with no gene match: 11. The CDR3 loop reads CASSPMGAGAPYEQYF. The DNA for the CDR3 is TGTGCCAGCAGTCCCATGGGAGCGGGGGCCCCCTACGAGCAGTACTTC.

The V and J genes are TRBV7-2 and TRBJ2-5, with TRBD1 identical over 7 bases. Germline V lookup: CDR1 SGHTA, CDR2 FQGNSA. The junction had 6 bases not matched to a gene; V was cut back by 1 base and J by 1 base. The CDR3 runs 16 residues. The CDR3 loop is CASSLEGAGGQETQYF. The DNA of the CDR3 is TGTGCCAGCAGCTTAGAAGGGGCAGGGGGCCAAGAGACCCAGTACTTC.

This clone was recorded a few times. The chain employs TRBV7-2 and TRBJ2-2; 8 bases align to TRBD1. The CDR3 runs 14 residues. CDR1 is SGHTA and CDR2 is FQGNSA in the germline V gene. Unmatched junction bases numbered 7, after V lost 8 bases and J lost 5 bases. CDR3 residues: CASGGQGSTGELFF. The CDR3 DNA is TGTGCCAGCGGAGGACAGGGTTCGACCGGGGAGCTGTTTTTT. Variable domain in full (rest from reference TRBV7-2 and TRBJ2-2): GAGVSQSPSNKVTEKGKDVELRCDPISGHTALYWYRQSLGQGLEFLIYFQGNSAPDKSGLPSDRFSAERTGGSVSTLTIQRTQQEDSAVYLCASGGQGSTGELFFGEGSRLTVL.

This rearrangement joins TRBV28 to TRBJ1-3; D not resolved. CDR3 size: 12 residues. Germline loops: CDR1 MDHEN, CDR2 SYDVKM. Deletions cut 8 bases from V and 2 bases from J, with 7 bases between. The CDR3 protein is CASLAAGNTIYF. CDR3 sequence (DNA): TGTGCCAGCCTGGCAGCTGGAAACACCATATATTTT.

V gene TRBV27 combines with J gene TRBJ1-6; 11 bases map to TRBD1. The CDR3 is 18 residues long. Germline-derived CDR1 and CDR2 are MNHEY and SMNVEV (reference sequence). Trimming took 6 bases from V and 7 from J; bases not matched to a gene: 14. DNA of the CDR3: TGTGCCAGCAGCCCACTCACCGGGACAGGGGGAGGAAATTCACCCCTCCACTTT. Its translation is CASSPLTGTGGGNSPLHF.

V is TRBV18 and J is TRBJ2-1, with 7 positions matching TRBD2. Germline V CDR1 and CDR2: KGHSH, LQKENI. V dropped 7 bases and J dropped 0; count of bases not matched to a gene: 6. CDR3 length equals 15 residues. Here the CDR3 reads CASFPGGSSYNEQFF. DNA for the CDR3: TGTGCCAGCTTCCCGGGCGGGAGCTCCTACAATGAGCAGTTCTTC.

The J gene is TRBJ1-5, the V gene TRBV7-2; perhaps TRBD1 as D (5 bases). V was cut by 4 bases and J by 15 bases, with 22 bases left in between. The CDR3 has 14 amino acids. Germline lookup yields CDR1 SGHTA and CDR2 FQGNSA. The CDR3 reads CASSSLPSGYLAHF. CDR3 DNA: TGTGCCAGCAGCTCCCTACCTTCAGGGTATCTAGCGCATTTT.

This sequence joins TRBV11-2 and TRBJ2-2; 8 positions agree with TRBD2. CDR1 is SGHAT and CDR2 is FQNNGV in the germline V gene. This CDR3 is 14 amino acids long. The V segment lost 3 bases and the J segment 5 bases; nucleotides outside the gene matches: 2. The CDR3 sequence: CASSLGLVTGELFF. CDR3 nucleotide sequence: TGTGCCAGCAGCTTGGGACTAGTGACCGGGGAGCTGTTTTTT.